This T cell receptor (beta chain) appears in the sequencing data of a study of blood T cells in healthy people across ages. Whole-study results and caveats: Comparison with aged donors showed that long-lived donors had more naive CD4+ cells and higher diversity.

On this clonotype: The antigen remains undetermined.

The germline V gene has CDR1 DFQATT and CDR2 SNEGSKA (reference sequence). The trim removed 0 bases at V and 3 bases at J, leaving 7 bases unmatched. CDR3 length: 15 amino acids. A sample-barcoded 5' primer and a J-beta primer mix were used in a second PCR of roughly 7 to 11 cycles. TCRdb reprocessed the 5' RACE reads via MiXCR and lists one record per CDR3 protein. Among about 1,400,000 distinct CDR3 sequences, roughly 64% were seen once, and the ten largest hold 5.5% to 8%. The sequencing input was blood. This clonotype was obtained from a man between 18 and 35 years old in good health. The chain employs TRBV20-1 and TRBJ2-7; TRBD2 aligns across 8 bases. CDR3 in amino acids: CSARDSGDPYYEQYF. For the CDR3, the DNA is TGCAGTGCTAGAGATAGCGGGGACCCATACTACGAGCAGTACTTC.